Sequencing of this T cell receptor (beta chain) was carried out in a study of molecular identifiers for immune sequencing clone quantification. As for the study in general: Naive CD8 RNA (approximately 20,000 or 100,000 cells) was divided into five aliquots, with four sequenced.

TCRdb re-called the PCR reads with MiXCR, one entry per CDR3 protein. The sample gives about 320,000 distinct CDR3 sequences, over 20% of which show up once; approximately 0.8% is in the top ten. In this sample, this clonotype turned up many times. V dropped 3 bases and J dropped 2 bases, with 12 bases sitting between them. The germline V gene encodes CDR1 MDHEN and CDR2 SYDVKM. The CDR3 is made up of 15 amino acids. The chain links TRBV28 to TRBJ2-3; D is ambiguous. Sequencing was performed on naive CD8+ T cells from blood, with Jurkat cell RNA spiked in. Subset specified: FACS-sorted CD8+CD4-CCR7+CD45RA+ naive T cells. The TCR originated in a human donor in good health. Some libraries in this study had Jurkat cell RNA spiked in. CDR3 protein: CASSFFSSDTDTQYF. Here the CDR3 DNA reads TGTGCCAGCAGTTTTTTCTCTTCCGACACAGATACGCAGTATTTT.